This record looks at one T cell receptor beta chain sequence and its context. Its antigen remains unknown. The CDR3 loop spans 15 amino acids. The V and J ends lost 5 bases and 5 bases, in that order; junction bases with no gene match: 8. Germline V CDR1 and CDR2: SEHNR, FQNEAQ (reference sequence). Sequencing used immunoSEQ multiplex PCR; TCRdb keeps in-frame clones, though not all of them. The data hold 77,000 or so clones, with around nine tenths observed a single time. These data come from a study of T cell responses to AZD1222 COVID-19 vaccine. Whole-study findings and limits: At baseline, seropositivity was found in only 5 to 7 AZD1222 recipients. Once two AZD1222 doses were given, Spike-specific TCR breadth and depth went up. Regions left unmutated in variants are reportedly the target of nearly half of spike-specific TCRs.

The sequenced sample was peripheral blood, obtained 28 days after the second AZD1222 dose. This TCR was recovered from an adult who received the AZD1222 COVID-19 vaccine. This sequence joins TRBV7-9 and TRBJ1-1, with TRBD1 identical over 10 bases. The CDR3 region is CASSPRTGGETEAFF. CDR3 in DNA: TGTGCCAGCAGCCCGAGGACAGGGGGAGAAACTGAAGCTTTCTTT. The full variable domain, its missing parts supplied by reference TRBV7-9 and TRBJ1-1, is DTGVSQNPRHKITKRGQNVTFRCDPISEHNRLYWYRQTLGQGPEFLTYFQNEAQLEKSRLLSDRFSAERPKGSFSTLEIQRTEQGDSAMYLCASSPRTGGETEAFFGQGTRLTVV.